These T cell receptor beta chains were read from a single sample in a study of Ad26.COV2.S vaccination and SARS-CoV-2 variants. Libraries were prepared by immunoSEQ multiplex PCR; TCRdb keeps only in-frame clonotypes and omits some of them. Found here are roughly 700,000 clones, roughly 90% of them singletons; the top ten hold approximately 1.5%. The input for sequencing was peripheral blood, taken in a trial of Ad26.COV2.S vaccine versus placebo. These receptors originate from a person between 18 and 65 years old who received the Ad26.COV2.S COVID-19 vaccine or a placebo. The CDR3 runs from the conserved cysteine through the conserved F or W. A D gene is named only where the DNA matches it firmly. Clone size is given for some rows only: seen once, a few or many times, or a class if the clone is expanded.

NA,TRBJ2-3,TRBV19,NA,TGTGCCACCCGCGGCATCCCTACAGATACGCAGTATTTT,CATRGIPTDTQYF
NA,TRBJ2-5,TRBV7-9,NA,TGTGCCAGCAGCTTAAGACATCAAGAGACCCAGTACTTC,CASSLRHQETQYF
NA,TRBJ1-1,TRBV4-3,NA,TGCGCCAGCAGCCACCCGGGGACTGAAGCTTTCTTT,CASSHPGTEAFF
NA,TRBJ1-1,TRBV7-3,NA,TGTGCCAGCAGCTTAACCATACAGGGCGAAGCTTTCTTT,CASSLTIQGEAFF
NA,TRBJ2-1,TRBV20-1,NA,TGCAGTGCTAGTCCCGCCAGGGGGGATGGCTATGAGCAGTTCTTC,CSASPARGDGYEQFF
TRBD1,TRBJ1-6,TRBV5-1,NA,TGCGCCAGCAGCGTCGGACAGGCGATAGGCACCTATAATTCACCCCTCCACTTT,CASSVGQAIGTYNSPLHF
NA,TRBJ1-2,TRBV12-3/TRBV12-4,once,TGTGCCAGCAGTTTAGGTGATGGCTACACCTTC,CASSLGDGYTF
NA,TRBJ1-6,TRBV24-1,NA,TGTGCCACCAGTGCCGTTTCGAGTCCACAAAGCTCCTATAATTCACCCCTCCACTTT,CATSAVSSPQSSYNSPLHF
NA,TRBJ1-2,TRBV12-3/TRBV12-4,NA,TGTGCCAGCATGGTGTTGTATCGCTACACCTTC,CASMVLYRYTF
NA,TRBJ2-2,TRBV19,once,TGTGCCAGTAGTGGGGTAACCGGGGAGCTGTTTTTT,CASSGVTGELFF
NA,TRBJ2-2,TRBV18,once,TGTGCCAGCTGCACGGATTTGAACACCGGGGAGCTGTTTTTT,CASCTDLNTGELFF
TRBD1,TRBJ2-7,TRBV9,NA,TGTGCCAGCAGCGTAGGCGGGACAGGGGGTTCCTACGAGCAGTACTTC,CASSVGGTGGSYEQYF
NA,TRBJ2-1,TRBV4-3,NA,TGCGCCAGCAGCCAAGATAGAGGGGGGTCCTACAATGAGCAGTTCTTC,CASSQDRGGSYNEQFF
TRBD2,TRBJ2-1,TRBV15,NA,TGTGCCACCAGCACCGGGACTAGCGGGAGAGGCAATGAGCAGTTCTTC,CATSTGTSGRGNEQFF
TRBD1,TRBJ1-3,TRBV10-2,NA,TGCGCCAGCCTCGGGACAGGGCTGAACACCATATATTTT,CASLGTGLNTIYF
TRBD2,TRBJ2-5,TRBV5-8,NA,TGTGCCAGCAGCTTGGGGCTAGCGGGAGGAGAGCAAGAGACCCAGTACTTC,CASSLGLAGGEQETQYF
NA,TRBJ1-5,TRBV7-8,once,TGTGCCAGCAGCCCTGTGGGACGGAGCAATCAGCCCCAGCATTTT,CASSPVGRSNQPQHF
TRBD1,TRBJ1-6,TRBV19,medium-sized,TGTGCCAGTAGTATTTGGACAGGGGATTCACCCCTCCACTTT,CASSIWTGDSPLHF
NA,TRBJ2-1,TRBV4-3,NA,TGCGCCAGCAGCCAAGATGCAGCTAGCTCCTACAATGAGCAGTTCTTC,CASSQDAASSYNEQFF
TRBD1,TRBJ1-6,TRBV11-2,once,TGTGCCAGCAGCTTAGATCCAGGGGGAAGCTCCTATAATTCACCCCTCCACTTT,CASSLDPGGSSYNSPLHF
NA,TRBJ1-5,TRBV19,NA,TGTGCCAGTAGGACAGCCCTCGGGCAGCCCCAGCATTTT,CASRTALGQPQHF
TRBD1,TRBJ1-5,TRBV20-1,NA,TGCAGTGCTAGTCGGGACAGGGGGAATCAGCCCCAGCATTTT,CSASRDRGNQPQHF
NA,TRBJ2-1,TRBV19,NA,TGTGCCAGTAGTATAGGCGGGATGTTCAATGAGCAGTTCTTC,CASSIGGMFNEQFF
NA,TRBJ2-1,TRBV5-4,once,TGTGCCAGCAGCTTGGGGGAGTACAATGAGCAGTTCTTC,CASSLGEYNEQFF
TRBD2,TRBJ2-2,TRBV15,NA,TGTGCCACCAGCACTGCCGGGACTAGCGGGAGTCCGAACACCGGGGAGCTGTTTTTT,CATSTAGTSGSPNTGELFF
NA,TRBJ1-3,TRBV10-3,few,TGTGCCATCACCTCAGGGCCTGGAAACACCATATATTTT,CAITSGPGNTIYF
NA,TRBJ2-1,TRBV5-1,once,TGCGCCAGCAGCTTTGGGGGGATCTACAATGAGCAGTTCTTC,CASSFGGIYNEQFF
NA,TRBJ1-5,TRBV6-2/TRBV6-3,NA,TGTGCCAGCAGTTACCTTAGAACTAACCCACAGGGTCGGAGGGAGCCCCAGCATTTT,CASSYLRTNPQGRREPQHF
TRBD1,TRBJ1-5,TRBV12-5,NA,TGTGCTAGTGGTTTGGGGCAGGGGGCGGTCGGCAATCAGCCCCAGCATTTT,CASGLGQGAVGNQPQHF
TRBD1,TRBJ1-5,TRBV3-1/TRBV3-2,NA,TGTGCCAGCAGCCAAGATCAACAGGGGCCTCGACTTTTT,CASSQDQQGPRLF